This paragraph reports one TCR beta chain. The specificity of this receptor is unknown. Per-nucleotide qualities are absent, and no much larger clonotype sits a single base away. From the germline V gene (reference sequence), CDR1 is LGHDT and CDR2 is YNNKEL. Trimming accounts for 4 bases at V and 8 bases at J, while the number of junction bases matched to no gene is 9. From the cysteine through the phenylalanine, the CDR3 covers 15 amino acids. The CDR3 DNA has 45 bases and is translated from base 1. Library construction relied on the immunoSEQ multiplex PCR assay. T-cell receptor beta chain repertoire sequencing was performed alongside a 770-gene immune expression panel. Here the immuneACCESS table is served through TCRdb, limited to in-frame sequences with V and J called. Missing clones are a known gap in these copies; in checked studies unresolved V genes cover under half, and the rest lacks a known reason. For this sample the table gives around 2,000 clones, of which over 75% were detected only once. The leading ten clones occupy about 5% of the sample.

The data were taken from a study of brain metastases from non-small cell lung cancer (dated by TCRdb to the late 2010s). Looking at the study overall: The study profiled the immune microenvironment of paired resected primary tumors and brain metastases from non-small-cell lung cancer patients.

A total of some 40 patients with non-small-cell lung cancer that had been surgically resected, each with specimens from both a primary tumor and a brain metastasis, made up the cohort. The tumor specimens used were formalin-fixed, paraffin-embedded tissues taken from archives. The paper's findings and limits, for the study overall: Paired brain metastases and primary tumors largely shared TCR repertoires, although T-cell densities in the metastases were sparse. Lower T-cell infiltration was exhibited by brain metastases compared with primary tumors (P < 0.001). Compared with the matched primary tumors, about two thirds of brain metastases appeared to show expanded T-cell clones.

The receptor comes from a donor at least 40 years old with non-small cell lung cancer. In this chain, TRBV3-1 (or the pseudogene TRBV3-2) is recombined with TRBJ1-4; 8 central bases correspond to TRBD1. The source material was primary lung tumor tissue. The cell subset or site label for this specimen denotes: primary lung tumor paired with brain metastasis. The DNA sequence is TGTGCCAGCAGCCCTACCCCCAGGACAGGGGAAAAACTGTTTTTT. This gives the protein CASSPTPRTGEKLFF.